This T cell receptor beta chain was sequenced in a study of shared clonotypes between healthy human individuals. The study's findings and limits: In four donors, about 5% of naive CD4 clonotypes appeared in common. Clonotypes shared by all four donors outscored non-shared clonotypes in generation probability.

Template for every sorted-subset replicate PCR totaled roughly 210 ng DNA, tens of thousands of T cell genomes. TCRdb keeps only in-frame clones here, not all; method: immunoSEQ multiplex PCR. The repertoire includes roughly 1,500,000 clones, roughly 98.5% of them detected once, and 0.36% sits in the top ten. Trimming removed 5 bases from V and 1 base from J; junction bases left unmatched: 13. CDR1 MDHEN and CDR2 SYDVKM come from the germline V gene. This CDR3 has 17 amino acids. Donors, healthy HIV-negative adults, lacked recent acute infections or vaccinations. In regard to this clone: Its antigen is as yet unknown.

This sequence was found in a man aged 25 to 40 in good health. This chain joins TRBV28 and TRBJ2-7; 8 positions agree with TRBD2. Sequencing was carried out using naive CD4+ T cells sorted from blood. Regarding subset: CD45RA+ positively selected. The CDR3: CASSPMPSGGRSYEQYF. Written as DNA, the CDR3 is TGTGCCAGCAGTCCTATGCCCAGCGGGGGTCGGTCCTACGAGCAGTACTTC.